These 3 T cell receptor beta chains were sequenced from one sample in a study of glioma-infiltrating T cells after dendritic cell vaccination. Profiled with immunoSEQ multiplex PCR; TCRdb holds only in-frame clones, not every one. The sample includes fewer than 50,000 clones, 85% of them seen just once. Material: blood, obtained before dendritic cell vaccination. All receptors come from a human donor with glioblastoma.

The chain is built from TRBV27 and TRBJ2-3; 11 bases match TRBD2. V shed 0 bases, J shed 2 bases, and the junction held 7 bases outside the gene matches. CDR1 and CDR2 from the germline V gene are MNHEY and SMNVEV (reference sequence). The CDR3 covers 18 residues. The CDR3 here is CASSLSAASGGPTDTQYF. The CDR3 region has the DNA TGTGCCAGCAGTTTATCGGCGGCTAGCGGGGGGCCCACAGATACGCAGTATTTT.

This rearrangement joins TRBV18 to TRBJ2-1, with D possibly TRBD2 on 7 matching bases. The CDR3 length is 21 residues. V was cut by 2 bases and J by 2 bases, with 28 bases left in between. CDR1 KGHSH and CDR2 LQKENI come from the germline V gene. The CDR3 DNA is TGTGCCAGCTCACCATCTAGCTGGACTAGGGGGACCACGAACCCCTACAATGAGCAGTTCTTC. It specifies CASSPSSWTRGTTNPYNEQFF. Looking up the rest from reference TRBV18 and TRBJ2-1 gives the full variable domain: NAGVMQNPRHLVRRRGQEARLRCSPMKGHSHVYWYRQLPEEGLKFMVYLQKENIIDESGMPKERFSAEFPKEGPSILRIQQVVRGDSAAYFCASSPSSWTRGTTNPYNEQFFGPGTRLTVL.

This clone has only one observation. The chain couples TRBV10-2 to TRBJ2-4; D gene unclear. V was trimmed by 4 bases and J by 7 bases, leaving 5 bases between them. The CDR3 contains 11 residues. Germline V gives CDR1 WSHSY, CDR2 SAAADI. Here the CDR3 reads CASSVSNIQYF. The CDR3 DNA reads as TGCGCCAGCAGTGTATCGAACATTCAGTACTTC.